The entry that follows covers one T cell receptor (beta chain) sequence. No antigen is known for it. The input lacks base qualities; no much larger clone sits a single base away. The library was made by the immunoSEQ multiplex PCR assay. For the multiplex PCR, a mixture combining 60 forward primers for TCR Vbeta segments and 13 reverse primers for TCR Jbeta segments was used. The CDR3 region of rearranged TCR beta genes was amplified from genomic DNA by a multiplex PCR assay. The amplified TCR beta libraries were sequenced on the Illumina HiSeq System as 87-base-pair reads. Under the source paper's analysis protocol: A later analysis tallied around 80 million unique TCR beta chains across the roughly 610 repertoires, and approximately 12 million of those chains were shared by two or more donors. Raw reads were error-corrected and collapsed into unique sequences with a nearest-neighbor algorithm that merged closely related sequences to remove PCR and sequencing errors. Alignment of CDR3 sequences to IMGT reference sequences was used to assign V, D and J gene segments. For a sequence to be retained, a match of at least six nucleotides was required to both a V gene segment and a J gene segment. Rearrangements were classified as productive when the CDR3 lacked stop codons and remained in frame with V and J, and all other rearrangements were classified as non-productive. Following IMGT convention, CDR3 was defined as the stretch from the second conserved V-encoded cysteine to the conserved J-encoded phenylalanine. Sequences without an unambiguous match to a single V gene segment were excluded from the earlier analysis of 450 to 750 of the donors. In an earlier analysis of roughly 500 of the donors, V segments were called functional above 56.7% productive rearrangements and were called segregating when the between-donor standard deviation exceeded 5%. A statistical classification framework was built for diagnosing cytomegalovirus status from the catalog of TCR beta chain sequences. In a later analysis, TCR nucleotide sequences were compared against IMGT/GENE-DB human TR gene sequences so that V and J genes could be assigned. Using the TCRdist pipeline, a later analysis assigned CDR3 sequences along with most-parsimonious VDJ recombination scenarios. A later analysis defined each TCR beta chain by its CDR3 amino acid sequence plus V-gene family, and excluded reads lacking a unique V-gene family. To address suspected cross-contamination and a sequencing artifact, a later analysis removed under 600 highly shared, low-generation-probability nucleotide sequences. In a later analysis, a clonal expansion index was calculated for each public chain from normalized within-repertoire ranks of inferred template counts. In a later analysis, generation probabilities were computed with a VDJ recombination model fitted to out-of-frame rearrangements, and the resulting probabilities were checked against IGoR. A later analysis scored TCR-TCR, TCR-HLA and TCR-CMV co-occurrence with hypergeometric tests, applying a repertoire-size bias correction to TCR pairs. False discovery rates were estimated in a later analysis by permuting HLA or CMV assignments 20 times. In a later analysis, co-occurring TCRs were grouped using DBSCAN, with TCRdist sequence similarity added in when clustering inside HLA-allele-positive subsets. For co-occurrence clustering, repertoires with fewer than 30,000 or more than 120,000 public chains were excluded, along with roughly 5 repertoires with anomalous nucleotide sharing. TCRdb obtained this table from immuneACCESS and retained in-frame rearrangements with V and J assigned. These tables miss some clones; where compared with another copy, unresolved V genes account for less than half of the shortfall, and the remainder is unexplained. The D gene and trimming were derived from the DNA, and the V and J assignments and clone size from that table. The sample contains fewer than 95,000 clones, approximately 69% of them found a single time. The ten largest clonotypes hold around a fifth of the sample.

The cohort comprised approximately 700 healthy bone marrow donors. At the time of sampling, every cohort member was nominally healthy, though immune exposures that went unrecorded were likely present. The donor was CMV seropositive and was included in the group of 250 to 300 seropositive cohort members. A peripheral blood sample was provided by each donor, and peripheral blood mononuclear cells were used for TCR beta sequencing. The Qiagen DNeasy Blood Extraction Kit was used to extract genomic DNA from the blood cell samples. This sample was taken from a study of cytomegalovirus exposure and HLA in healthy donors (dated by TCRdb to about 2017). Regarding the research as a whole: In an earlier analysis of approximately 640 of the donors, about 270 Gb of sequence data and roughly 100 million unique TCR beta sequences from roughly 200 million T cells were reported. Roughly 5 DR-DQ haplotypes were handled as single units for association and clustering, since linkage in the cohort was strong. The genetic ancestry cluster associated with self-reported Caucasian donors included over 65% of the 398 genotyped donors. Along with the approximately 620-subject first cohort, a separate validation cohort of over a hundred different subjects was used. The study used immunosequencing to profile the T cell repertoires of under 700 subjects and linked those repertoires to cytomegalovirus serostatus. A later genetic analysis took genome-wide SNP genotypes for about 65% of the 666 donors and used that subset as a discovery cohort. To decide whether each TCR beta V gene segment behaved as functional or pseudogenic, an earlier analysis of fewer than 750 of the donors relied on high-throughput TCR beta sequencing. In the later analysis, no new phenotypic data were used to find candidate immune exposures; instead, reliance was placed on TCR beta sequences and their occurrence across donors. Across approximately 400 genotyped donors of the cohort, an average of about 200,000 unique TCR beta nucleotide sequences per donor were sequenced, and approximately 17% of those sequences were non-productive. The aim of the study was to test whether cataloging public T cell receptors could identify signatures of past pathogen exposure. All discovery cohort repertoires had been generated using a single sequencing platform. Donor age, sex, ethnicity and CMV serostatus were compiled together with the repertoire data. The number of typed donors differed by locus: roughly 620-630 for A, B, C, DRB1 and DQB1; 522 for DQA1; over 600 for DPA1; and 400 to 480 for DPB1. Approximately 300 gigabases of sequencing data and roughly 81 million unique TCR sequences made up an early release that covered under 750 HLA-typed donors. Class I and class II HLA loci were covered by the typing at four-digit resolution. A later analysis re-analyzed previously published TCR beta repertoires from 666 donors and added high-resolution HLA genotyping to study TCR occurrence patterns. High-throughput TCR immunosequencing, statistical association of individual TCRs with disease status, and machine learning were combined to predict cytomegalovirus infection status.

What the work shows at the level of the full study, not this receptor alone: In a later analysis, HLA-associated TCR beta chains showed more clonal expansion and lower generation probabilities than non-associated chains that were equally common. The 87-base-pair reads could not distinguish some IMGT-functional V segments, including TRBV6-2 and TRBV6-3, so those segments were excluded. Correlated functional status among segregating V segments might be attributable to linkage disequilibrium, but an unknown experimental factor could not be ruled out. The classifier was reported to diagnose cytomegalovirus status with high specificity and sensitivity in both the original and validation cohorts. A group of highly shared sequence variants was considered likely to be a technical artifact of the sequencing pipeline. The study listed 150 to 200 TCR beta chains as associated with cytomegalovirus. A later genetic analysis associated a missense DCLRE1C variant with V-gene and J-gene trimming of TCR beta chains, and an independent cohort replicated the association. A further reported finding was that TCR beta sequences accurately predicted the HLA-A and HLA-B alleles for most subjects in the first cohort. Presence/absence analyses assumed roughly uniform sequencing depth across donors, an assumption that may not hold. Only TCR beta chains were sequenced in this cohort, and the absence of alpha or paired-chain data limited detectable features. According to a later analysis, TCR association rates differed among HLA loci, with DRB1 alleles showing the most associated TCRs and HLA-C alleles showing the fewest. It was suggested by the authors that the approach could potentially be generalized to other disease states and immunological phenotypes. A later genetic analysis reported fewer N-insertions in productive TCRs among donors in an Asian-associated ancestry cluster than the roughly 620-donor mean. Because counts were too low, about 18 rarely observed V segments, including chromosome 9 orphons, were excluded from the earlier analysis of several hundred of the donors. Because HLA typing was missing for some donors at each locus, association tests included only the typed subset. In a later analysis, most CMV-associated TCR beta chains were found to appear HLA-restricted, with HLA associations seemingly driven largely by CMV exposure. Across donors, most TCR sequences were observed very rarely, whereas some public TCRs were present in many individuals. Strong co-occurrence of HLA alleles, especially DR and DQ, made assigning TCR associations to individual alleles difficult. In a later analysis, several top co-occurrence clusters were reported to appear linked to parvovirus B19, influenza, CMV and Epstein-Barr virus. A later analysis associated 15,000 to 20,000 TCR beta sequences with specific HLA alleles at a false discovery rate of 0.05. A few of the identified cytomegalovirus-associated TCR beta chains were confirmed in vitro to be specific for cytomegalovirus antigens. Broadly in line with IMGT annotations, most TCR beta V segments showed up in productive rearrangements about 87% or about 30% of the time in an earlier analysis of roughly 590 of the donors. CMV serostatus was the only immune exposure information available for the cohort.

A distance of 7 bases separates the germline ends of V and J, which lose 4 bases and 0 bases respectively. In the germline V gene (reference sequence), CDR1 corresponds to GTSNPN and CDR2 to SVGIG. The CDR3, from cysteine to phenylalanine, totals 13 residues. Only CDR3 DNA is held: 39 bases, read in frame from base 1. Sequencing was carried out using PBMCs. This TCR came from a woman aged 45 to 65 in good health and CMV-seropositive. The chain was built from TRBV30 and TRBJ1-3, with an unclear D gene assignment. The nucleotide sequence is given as TGTGCCTGGACCGAGAGCTCTGGAAACACCATATATTTT. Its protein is CAWTESSGNTIYF.